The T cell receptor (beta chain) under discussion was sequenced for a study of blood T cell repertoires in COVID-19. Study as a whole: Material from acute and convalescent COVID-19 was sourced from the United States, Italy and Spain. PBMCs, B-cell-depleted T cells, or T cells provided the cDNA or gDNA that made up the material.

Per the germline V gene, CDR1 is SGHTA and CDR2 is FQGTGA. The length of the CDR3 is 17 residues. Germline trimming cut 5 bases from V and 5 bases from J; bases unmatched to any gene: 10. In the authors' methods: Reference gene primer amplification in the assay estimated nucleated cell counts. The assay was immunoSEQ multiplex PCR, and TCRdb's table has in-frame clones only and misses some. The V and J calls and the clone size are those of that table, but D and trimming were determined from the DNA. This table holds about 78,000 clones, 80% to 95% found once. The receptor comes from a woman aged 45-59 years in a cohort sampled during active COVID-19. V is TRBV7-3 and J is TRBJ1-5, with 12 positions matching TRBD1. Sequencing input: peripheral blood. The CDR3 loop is CASSHSGTGGLDQPQHF. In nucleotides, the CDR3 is TGTGCCAGCAGCCATTCCGGGACAGGGGGCTTGGATCAGCCCCAGCATTTT.